The clone carrying this T cell receptor beta chain was recorded many times. The antigen remains unidentified. Over 160 million TCR-beta sequences (from 15-18 subjects) were yielded by each sequencing run. TCRdb analysed the 5' RACE reads with MiXCR anew, one entry per CDR3 protein. This sample yields tens of thousands of distinct CDR3 sequences, of which 3.5% to 5% are seen a single time; 1% to 1.5% belongs to the top ten. These data come from a study of neurological immune-mediated disorders. Study-level results: None of the CDR3 amino acid sequences in expanded clones turned up in more than one subject, which points to private repertoires in all groups. None of the features examined (clinical or MRI) was associated with the multiple sclerosis repertoire cluster.

PBMCs stored at -80 C, 2 million in total, were the source of the unsorted libraries. This CDR3 is built from 15 residues. Germline V gene lookup returns CDR1 SEHNR and CDR2 FQNEAQ (reference sequence). Trimming shortened V by 1 base and J by 8 bases, and 14 bases separated the two germline ends. The sequencing input was PBMCs. The sequence came from a man aged 30 to 45 with multiple sclerosis. The chain recombines TRBV7-9 with TRBJ1-4, with no clear D. Written as DNA, the CDR3 is TGTGCCAGCAGCTTAGAGGCTGGGTATCGGGAAAAACTGTTTTTT. It specifies CASSLEAGYREKLFF.